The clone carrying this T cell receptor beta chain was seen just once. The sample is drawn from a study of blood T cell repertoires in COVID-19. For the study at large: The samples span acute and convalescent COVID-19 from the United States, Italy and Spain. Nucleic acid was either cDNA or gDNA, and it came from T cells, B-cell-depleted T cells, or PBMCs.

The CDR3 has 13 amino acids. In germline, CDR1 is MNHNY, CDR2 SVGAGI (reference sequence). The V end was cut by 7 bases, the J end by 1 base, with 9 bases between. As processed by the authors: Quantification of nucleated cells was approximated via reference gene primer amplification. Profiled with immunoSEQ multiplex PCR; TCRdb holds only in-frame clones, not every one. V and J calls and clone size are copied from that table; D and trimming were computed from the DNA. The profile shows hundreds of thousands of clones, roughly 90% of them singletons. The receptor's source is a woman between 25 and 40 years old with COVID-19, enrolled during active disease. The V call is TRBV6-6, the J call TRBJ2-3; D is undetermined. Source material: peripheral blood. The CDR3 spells CASTPRGTDTQYF. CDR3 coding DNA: TGTGCCAGCACCCCCCGGGGCACAGATACGCAGTATTTT.